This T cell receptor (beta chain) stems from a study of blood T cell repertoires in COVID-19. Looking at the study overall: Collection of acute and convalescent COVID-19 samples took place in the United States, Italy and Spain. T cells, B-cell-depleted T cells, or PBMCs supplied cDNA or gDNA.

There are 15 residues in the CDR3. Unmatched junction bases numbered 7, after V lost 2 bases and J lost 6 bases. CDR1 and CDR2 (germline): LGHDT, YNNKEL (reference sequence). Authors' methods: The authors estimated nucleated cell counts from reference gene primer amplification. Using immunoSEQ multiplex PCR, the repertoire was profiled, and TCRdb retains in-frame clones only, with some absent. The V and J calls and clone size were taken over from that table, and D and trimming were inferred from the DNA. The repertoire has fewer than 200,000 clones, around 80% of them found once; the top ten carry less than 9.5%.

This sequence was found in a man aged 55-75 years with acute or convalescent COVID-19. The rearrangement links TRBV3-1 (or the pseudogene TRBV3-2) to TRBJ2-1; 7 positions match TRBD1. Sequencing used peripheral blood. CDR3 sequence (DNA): TGTGCCAGCAGCCAACACGACAGGGACCTCAATGAGCAGTTCTTC. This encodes CASSQHDRDLNEQFF.